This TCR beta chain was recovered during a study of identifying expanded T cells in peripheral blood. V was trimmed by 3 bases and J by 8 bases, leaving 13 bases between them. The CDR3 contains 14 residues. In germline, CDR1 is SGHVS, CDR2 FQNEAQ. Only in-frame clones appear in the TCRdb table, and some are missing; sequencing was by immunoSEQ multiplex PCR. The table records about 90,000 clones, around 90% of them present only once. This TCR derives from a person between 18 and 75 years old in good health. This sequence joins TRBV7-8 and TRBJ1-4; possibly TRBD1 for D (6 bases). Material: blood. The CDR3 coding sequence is TGTGCCAGCAGCTTGGGGGGCGCGGGGGAAAAACTGTTTTTT. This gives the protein CASSLGGAGEKLFF.